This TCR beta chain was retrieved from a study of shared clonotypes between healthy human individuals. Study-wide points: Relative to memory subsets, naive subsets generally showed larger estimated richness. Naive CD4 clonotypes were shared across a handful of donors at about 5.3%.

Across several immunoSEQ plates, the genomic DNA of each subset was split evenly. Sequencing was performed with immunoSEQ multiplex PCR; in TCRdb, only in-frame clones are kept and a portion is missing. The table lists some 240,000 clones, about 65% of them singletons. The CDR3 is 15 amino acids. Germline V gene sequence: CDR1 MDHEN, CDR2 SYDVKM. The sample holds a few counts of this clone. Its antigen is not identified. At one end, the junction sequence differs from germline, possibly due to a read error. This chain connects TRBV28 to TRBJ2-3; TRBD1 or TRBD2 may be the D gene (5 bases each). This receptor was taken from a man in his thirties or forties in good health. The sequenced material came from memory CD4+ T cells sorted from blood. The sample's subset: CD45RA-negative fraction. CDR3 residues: CASSLGTFGTDTQYF. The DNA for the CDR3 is TGTGCCAGCAGTTTGGGGACCTTCGGCACGGATACGCAGTATTTT.